This T cell receptor (beta chain) was sequenced for a study of shared clonotypes between healthy human individuals. Study-level results: Non-shared clonotypes had lower generation probabilities than those shared by all four donors.

J was trimmed by 5 bases and V by 0 bases; bases with no gene match: 4. Germline lookup yields CDR1 SGHAT and CDR2 FQNNGV. The CDR3 is 15 residues long. Positively selected for CCR7, the CD45RO-negative cells used as naive CD8 cells excluded terminally differentiated effector memory CD45RA+ cells. Using immunoSEQ multiplex PCR, the repertoire was profiled, and TCRdb retains in-frame clones only, with some absent. The sample yields 600,000 or so clones, approximately 95% seen once. As concerns this clone: Its specificity is unknown.

Sequencing was done on a sample of naive CD8+ T cells sorted from blood. The chain uses TRBV11-2 and TRBJ2-1; 7 bases line up with TRBD2. This sequence was found in a woman aged 25 to 39 in good health. The CDR3: CASSLEGLGHNEQFF. The CDR3 coding sequence is TGTGCCAGCAGCTTAGAAGGACTAGGGCACAATGAGCAGTTCTTC.